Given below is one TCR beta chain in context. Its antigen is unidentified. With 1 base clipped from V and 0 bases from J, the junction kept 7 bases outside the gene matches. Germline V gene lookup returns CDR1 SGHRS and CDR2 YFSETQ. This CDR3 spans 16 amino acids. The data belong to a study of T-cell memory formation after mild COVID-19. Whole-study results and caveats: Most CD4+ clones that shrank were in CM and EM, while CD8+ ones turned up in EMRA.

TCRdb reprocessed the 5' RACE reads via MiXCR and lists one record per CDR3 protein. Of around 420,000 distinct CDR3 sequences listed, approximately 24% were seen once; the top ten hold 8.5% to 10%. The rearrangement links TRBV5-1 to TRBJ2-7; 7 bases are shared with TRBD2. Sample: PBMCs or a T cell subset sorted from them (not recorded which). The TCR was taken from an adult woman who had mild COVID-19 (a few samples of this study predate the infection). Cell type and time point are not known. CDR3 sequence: CASSLRPGLPSYEQYF. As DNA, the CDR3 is TGCGCCAGCAGCTTGCGGCCGGGACTACCCTCCTACGAGCAGTACTTC.